The next 20 T cell receptor beta chains were all read from a single sample in a study of T cell responses to AZD1222 COVID-19 vaccine. The repertoire was sequenced with immunoSEQ multiplex PCR; TCRdb's copy has only in-frame clones and lacks some. Of about 100,000 clones listed, 80% to 95% are singletons. The specimen was peripheral blood, collected on day 0 of AZD1222 vaccination. The receptors were sampled from an adult in good health.

The genes are TRBV3-1 (or the pseudogene TRBV3-2) and TRBJ1-2; 7 bases are a match to TRBD1. Germline V gene sequence: CDR1 LGHDT, CDR2 YNNKEL (reference sequence). This CDR3 comprises 14 residues. Losses at the gene ends were 5 bases for V and 6 bases for J; bases not matched to a gene: 9. CDR3 coding DNA: TGTGCCAGCAGCATTCAGACAGGGACGGATGGCTACACCTTC. Residues: CASSIQTGTDGYTF.

The chain employs TRBV5-1 and TRBJ2-1; TRBD2 matches 10 bases. The CDR3 loop spans 16 amino acids. Germline-derived CDR1 and CDR2 are SGHRS and YFSETQ. With V trimmed by 4 bases and J by 6 bases, 10 bases remained unmatched. Here the CDR3 DNA reads TGCGCCAGCAGCCCCTACTTTAGCGGGGGGTCCAATGAGCAGTTCTTC. It specifies CASSPYFSGGSNEQFF.

V and J are TRBV9 and TRBJ1-3, with D possibly being TRBD1 (5 bases). The germline CDR1 and CDR2 sequences are SGDLS and YYNGEE. The CDR3 totals 15 residues. The V end was cut by 1 base, the J end by 8 bases, with 16 bases between. CDR3 region: CASSVQGDLSDTIYF. The DNA for the CDR3 is TGTGCCAGCAGCGTACAGGGCGATTTGAGTGACACCATATATTTT.

The chain uses TRBV2 and TRBJ1-5; D not certain. Germline values: CDR1 SNHLY, CDR2 FYNNEI. The V and J ends lost 1 base and 1 base respectively, with 8 bases between them. The CDR3 has 15 amino acids. CDR3 amino acids: CASSEEGRSNQPQHF. CDR3 nucleotides: TGTGCCAGCAGTGAAGAGGGTAGGAGCAATCAGCCCCAGCATTTT. The variable domain in full, completed from reference TRBV2 and TRBJ1-5, reads EPEVTQTPSHQVTQMGQEVILRCVPISNHLYFYWYRQILGQKVEFLVSFYNNEISEKSEIFDDQFSVERPDGSNFTLKIRSTKLEDSAMYFCASSEEGRSNQPQHFGDGTRLSIL.

As concerns this clone: An end of the junction differs from the germline gene, which may be a read error. The chain joins TRBV25-1 to TRBJ1-1; D is undetermined. The length of the CDR3 is 11 residues. The germline V gene has CDR1 MGHDK and CDR2 SYGVNS. CDR3 DNA: TGTGCCAGCAGGGGGAACAGTGAAGCTTTCTTT. As protein: CASRGNSEAFF.

The chain recombines TRBV11-2 with TRBJ2-7; D is perhaps TRBD2 (5 bases). The CDR3 extends over 12 amino acids. In germline, CDR1 is SGHAT, CDR2 FQNNGV. Between the trimmed V and J ends, which lost 8 bases and 2 bases, there was a span of 10 bases. The CDR3 DNA follows: TGTGCCAGCGTAGGACTTCCCTACGAGCAGTACTTC. Translating gives CASVGLPYEQYF.

J is TRBJ2-3 and V is TRBV9, with a possible D match to TRBD2 (6 bases). Germline loops: CDR1 SGDLS, CDR2 YYNGEE. The CDR3 has 13 amino acids. Deletions cut 6 bases from V and 0 bases from J, with 8 bases between. CDR3 nucleotide sequence: TGTGCCAGCACCAGCGGGAGCACAGATACGCAGTATTTT. Its translation: CASTSGSTDTQYF.

The rearrangement joins TRBV5-6 to TRBJ2-2; no clear D. Between the trimmed V and J ends, which lost 1 base and 5 bases, there was a span of 15 bases. The CDR3 has 16 amino acids. Germline V gene data show CDR1 as SGHDT and CDR2 as YYEEEE. The CDR3 DNA reads TGTGCCAGCAGCTTGTTAGACAATCTTAAGACCGGGGAGCTGTTTTTT. This encodes CASSLLDNLKTGELFF.

This chain joins TRBV3-1 (or the pseudogene TRBV3-2) and TRBJ2-5, with 10 positions matching TRBD2. Losses at the gene ends were 6 bases for V and 6 bases for J; bases not matched to a gene: 16. This CDR3 has 17 residues. CDR1 and CDR2 (germline): LGHDT, YNNKEL (reference sequence). The CDR3, as DNA: TGTGCCAGCAGTCCCGCGGGGCTAGCGGGAGCAGGGAAGACCCAGTACTTC. It is translated as CASSPAGLAGAGKTQYF.

The genes are TRBV19 and TRBJ1-2; D not certain. Trimming removed 7 bases at V and 4 bases at J, with 13 bases between. In germline, CDR1 is LNHDA, CDR2 SQIVND (reference sequence). There are 13 residues in the CDR3. In nucleotides, the CDR3 is TGTGCCAGTAAAGGTGGCAGGCGCTATGGCTACACCTTC. Translating gives CASKGGRRYGYTF.

V gene TRBV24-1 combines with J gene TRBJ2-3; the match to TRBD2 covers 8 bases. Trimming cost V 2 bases and J 3 bases; bases outside gene matches: 3. CDR1 is KGHDR and CDR2 is SFDVKD in the germline V gene. The CDR3 loop spans 15 amino acids. In DNA form, the CDR3 reads TGTGCCACCAGTGATTGGAGCGGGAGAACAGATACGCAGTATTTT. Translating it yields CATSDWSGRTDTQYF.

The chain uses TRBV7-2 and TRBJ1-5; TRBD1 aligns across 7 bases. The CDR3 is 17 amino acids. Trimming took 2 bases from V and 3 from J; bases not matched to a gene: 10. The germline gives CDR1 SGHTA, CDR2 FQGNSA. CDR3 loop: CASSLYAGTATNQPQHF. CDR3 DNA sequence: TGTGCCAGCAGCTTATACGCCGGGACAGCCACCAATCAGCCCCAGCATTTT.

The chain uses TRBV7-2 and TRBJ2-7; D possibly corresponds to TRBD2 (6 bases). V was pared by 7 bases and J by 0 bases, with 10 bases between. CDR3 length: 13 amino acids. Germline CDR1 is SGHTA and CDR2 is FQGNSA. The CDR3 sequence: CASTPTSSYEQYF. In DNA, the CDR3 is TGTGCCAGCACCCCGACTAGCTCCTACGAGCAGTACTTC.

The rearrangement uses TRBV3-1 (or the pseudogene TRBV3-2) and TRBJ2-4; TRBD1 or TRBD2 may be the D gene (6 bases each). This CDR3 is 17 amino acids long. The germline V gene encodes CDR1 LGHDT and CDR2 YNNKEL (reference sequence). V lost 2 bases, J lost 0 bases, and 14 bases lay in between. DNA of the CDR3: TGTGCCAGCAGCCAATGGCCGGGGGCCCTAGCCAAAAACATTCAGTACTTC. Its translation is CASSQWPGALAKNIQYF.

This chain links TRBV5-6 with TRBJ1-5; D remains ambiguous. V lost 1 base and J lost 3, with 11 bases in between. CDR3 length: 15 amino acids. Germline V gene data show CDR1 as SGHDT and CDR2 as YYEEEE. CDR3 protein: CASSLFPRDNQPQHF. CDR3 in DNA: TGTGCCAGCAGCTTGTTCCCGAGGGACAATCAGCCCCAGCATTTT.

The genes are TRBV27 and TRBJ1-2; TRBD1 aligns across 9 bases. The ends lost 2 bases at V and 4 bases at J; junction bases unmatched: 8. Germline assignment: CDR1 MNHEY and CDR2 SMNVEV (reference sequence). The CDR3 is made up of 16 amino acids. In DNA, the CDR3 is TGTGCCAGCAGTTTACTGGGACAGGGAAGGGGCTATGGCTACACCTTC. Translating gives CASSLLGQGRGYGYTF.

The chain employs TRBV19 and TRBJ2-1; the D gene is possibly TRBD2 (5 bases). The germline V and J ends were trimmed by 1 base and 0 bases, with 7 bases remaining between them. The CDR3 totals 15 residues. The V gene's germline CDR1 is LNHDA and CDR2 SQIVND (reference sequence). CDR3 sequence: CASSIARDSYNEQFF. Here the CDR3 DNA reads TGTGCCAGTAGTATAGCCCGGGACTCCTACAATGAGCAGTTCTTC.

The chain has TRBV28 and TRBJ2-5, with 9 bases lining up with TRBD2. Trimming removed 6 bases from V and 5 bases from J; junction bases left unmatched: 7. The V gene's germline CDR1 is MDHEN and CDR2 SYDVKM. The CDR3 contains 14 residues. This CDR3 reads CASRSGGNKETQYF. CDR3 DNA: TGTGCCAGCAGGAGCGGGGGGAACAAGGAGACCCAGTACTTC.

The V and J genes are TRBV15 and TRBJ1-2; 8 bases are a match to TRBD1. Germline trimming cut 8 bases from V and 3 bases from J; bases unmatched to any gene: 8. The CDR3 covers 14 residues. In germline, CDR1 is LNHNV, CDR2 YYDKDF (reference sequence). The CDR3 is CATPPLTGDYGYTF. CDR3 sequence (DNA): TGTGCCACCCCCCCCCTGACAGGGGACTATGGCTACACCTTC.

This chain uses TRBV11-3 with TRBJ2-1, with TRBD2 as a possible D gene (5 bases). Trimming pared 5 bases from V and 5 bases from J, leaving 10 bases between. The CDR3 is 13 residues long. Germline values: CDR1 SGHNT, CDR2 YENEEA. Here the CDR3 DNA reads TGTGCCAGCAGCCTTGGACTCGACAATGAGCAGTTCTTC. This codes for CASSLGLDNEQFF.